This T cell receptor beta chain was profiled in a study of neurological immune-mediated disorders (dated by TCRdb to between 2019 and 2020). Regarding the complete study: Peripheral blood TCR-beta repertoires from patients with HTLV-I-associated myelopathy (HAM/TSP), patients with multiple sclerosis, and healthy controls were compared in the study using UMI-based sequencing. Alongside PBMC samples, the set of approximately 100 TCR-beta libraries contained longitudinal samples, technical triplicates, and paired CD4+ and CD8+ T-cell subsets that had been sorted. The cohort was made up of approximately 71 subjects, consisting of about 15 HAM/TSP patients, 34 multiple sclerosis patients and 20 healthy controls.

To synthesize cDNA, template-switch 5'RACE was performed with a primer carrying a 10-nucleotide random unique molecular identifier so that each TCR transcript was tagged. Every sequencing run yielded over 180 million TCR-beta sequences covering 15-18 subjects. The RNeasy kit was used for extraction of total RNA. The KAPA Real-time Library Amplification kit was used to amplify TCR-beta VDJ regions with primers targeting the TCR constant region and the 5'RACE anchor. Sample indexes and Illumina adaptors were added in a first PCR, and a second PCR then increased library yield. After purification with Ampure beads, the TCR product of roughly 650 bp was size-selected on a 2% E-gel SizeSelection system. Before pooling, libraries had their quality checked on a Bioanalyzer, their concentration measured with Qubit, and their quantity determined with the Kapa Library Quantification kit. An Illumina HiSeq 2500 sequenced the libraries paired-end 2 x 150 bp. To increase sequence diversity, 25-30% phiX was spiked into each library pool. The published analysis was carried out like this. The quality-filtered reads were processed with the UMI-based MiGEC pipeline, whose error correction step removed more than 80% of the raw TCR sequences. IMGT germline references were used for alignment of VDJ genes, and clonotypes were defined by a unique CDR3 amino acid sequence together with V-J genes. Clonal expansion, Shannon diversity, and CDR3 relatedness (CalcPairwiseDistances, ClusterSamples) were evaluated with VDJtools, and phylogenetic trees were built with CLCbio workbench. A clone was classed as expanded if it had 8 or more unique UMIs, a cutoff based on coefficient-of-variation modelling across technical triplicates. TCRdb applied fastp at Q25 and MiXCR to the public reads, then kept only in-frame beta chains. Identical CDR3 protein sequences are pooled into one entry, listed with their most common genes and DNA. These V and J calls are TCRdb output, not the study's own analysis. The sample contains 25,000 to 30,000 distinct CDR3 sequences, 6.6% of them found a single time. The ten largest account for about 8.3% of the sample.

CDR1 MDHEN and CDR2 SYDVKM are derived from the germline V gene. V and J are truncated by 6 bases and 11 bases respectively, leaving an intervening sequence of 10 bases. The CDR3, from cysteine to phenylalanine, totals 11 residues. Just CDR3 DNA is preserved here, 33 bases in frame from base 1. This clonotype was seen at least ten times. The antigen this receptor binds is unknown. No base qualities exist here, and no much larger clone lies one base off it. Broad study findings and their caveats: No identical CDR3 amino acid sequences were found to be shared among expanded clones across subjects, suggesting that TCR-beta repertoires were private in all groups. TCR clonal expansion was highest in HAM/TSP patients and lowest in MS patients, with MS patients falling below even healthy controls.

The healthy controls were volunteers from a blood bank in Maryland, USA. Unsorted PBMC libraries were generated from 2 million PBMCs stored in RNAlater at -80 °C until RNA extraction. Peripheral blood was subjected to Ficoll-Hypaque density gradient centrifugation to isolate PBMCs, which were then cryopreserved in liquid nitrogen. The clonotype comes from a woman in her 50s in good health. The sequence joins TRBV28 to TRBJ1-4, with TRBD1 tentatively as D gene (5 bases match). The sample comprised PBMCs. CDR3 protein: CASRLNRKLFF. The sequenced DNA: TGTGCCAGCAGATTGAACAGGAAACTGTTTTTT.